This TCR beta chain emerged from a study of blood T cell repertoires in COVID-19. Clones were sequenced by immunoSEQ multiplex PCR, and TCRdb holds only the in-frame ones, with some missing. The sample contains 100,000 to 150,000 clones, roughly three quarters of which appear only once. Trimming pared 6 bases from V and 6 bases from J, leaving 9 bases between. The CDR3 consists of 12 residues. Germline-derived CDR1 and CDR2 are MNHNY and SVGAGI (reference sequence). Sequencing was performed on peripheral blood. The clonotype was recovered from a man aged 40-50 years with active or convalescent COVID-19. The chain is built from TRBV6-6 and TRBJ1-5, with unresolved D. As DNA, the CDR3 is TGTGCCAGCAGCCAGGCCACTCAGCCCCAGCATTTT. Its protein product is CASSQATQPQHF.